The 6 T cell receptor beta chains presented below share a single source sample, sequenced in a study of T-cell reconstitution after alpha-beta-depleted transplantation in children. A library of TCRbeta sequences, prepared with unique molecular identifiers, was generated. From the PCR reads, TCRdb called clonotypes with MiXCR, one entry per CDR3 protein. In the table there are 200,000 to 300,000 distinct CDR3 sequences, roughly 8.2% of which are singletons. Sequenced here: PBMCs, mostly from graft donor cells, sampled 180 days after TCRalphabeta/CD19-depleted stem cell transplant. Receptors were obtained from a male patient younger than 18 who had a stem cell transplant for acute lymphoblastic leukemia, so the T cells may come from the graft donor.

This clonotype has at least ten counts. V gene TRBV12-3 or TRBV12-4 combines with J gene TRBJ1-2; D ambiguous. The CDR3 spans 14 residues. V dropped 2 bases and J dropped 0 bases, with 7 bases sitting between them. The CDR3 reads CASSLRRTNYGYTF. The DNA of the CDR3 is TGTGCCAGCAGTTTAAGGAGGACTAACTATGGCTACACCTTC.

This clonotype appeared many times. The rearrangement uses TRBV7-6 and TRBJ2-1; TRBD2 aligns across 7 bases. V trimming: 5 bases; J trimming: 0 bases; junction bases outside the gene matches: 13. This CDR3 is 18 amino acids long. Germline lookup yields CDR1 SGHVS and CDR2 FNYEAQ. The CDR3 reads CASSGLGTNFLSYNEQFF. The CDR3 bases are TGTGCCAGCAGCGGACTCGGGACTAACTTTCTCTCCTACAATGAGCAGTTCTTC.

The chain is built from TRBV20-1 and TRBJ2-5; D perhaps matches TRBD2 (6 bases). The V gene lost 6 bases and the J gene lost 5 bases, with 10 bases spanning the gap. Per the germline V gene, CDR1 is DFQATT and CDR2 is SNEGSKA (reference sequence). The CDR3 spans 11 residues. CDR3 nucleotide sequence: TGCAGTGCCCCTCGGGGGGAGACCCAGTACTTC. Protein product: CSAPRGETQYF.

This clonotype was counted at least ten times. The chain joins TRBV7-9 to TRBJ2-7; D is unclear. V gave up 11 bases and J gave up 3 bases, with 17 bases separating them. Germline CDR1 SEHNR, CDR2 FQNEAQ (reference sequence). The CDR3 loop spans 13 amino acids. The CDR3 region has the DNA TGTGCCGGTGTAGGTCCTGGGGACTACGAGCAGTACTTC. Its translation is CAGVGPGDYEQYF.

This clonotype showed up many times. The CDR3 region is CASSPGGTGYTF. In nucleotides, the CDR3 is TGTGCCAGCTCACCGGGAGGGACTGGCTACACCTTC. The J gene is TRBJ1-2, the V gene TRBV18; TRBD1 might be the D (5 bases). This CDR3 has 12 amino acids. CDR1 is KGHSH, CDR2 LQKENI, per germline. V lost 3 bases and J lost 7, with 9 bases in between.

This clonotype was counted many times. This chain connects TRBV24-1 to TRBJ2-2, with a tentative D call TRBD2 (5 bases). Trimming cost V 0 bases and J 1 base, with 23 bases left between them. Germline-derived CDR1 and CDR2 are KGHDR and SFDVKD. This CDR3 spans 21 amino acids. The CDR3: CATSDLPYRTGDGVNTGELFF. The CDR3 region has the DNA TGTGCCACCAGTGATTTGCCGTACCGGACCGGGGATGGAGTGAACACCGGGGAGCTGTTTTTT.